This T cell receptor beta chain was sequenced for a study of early T cells in non-severe SARS-CoV-2 infection. Study-level information: Unsorted whole-blood RNA was sequenced in bulk, leaving chains unpaired.

The table lists this clonotype with a few counts. What it recognizes is unknown. Study-wide points: VDJdb-based matching was biased toward anti-spike CD8 responses and missed private and CD4 specificities.

Individual cDNA molecules were tagged with unique molecular identifiers, the study reported. TCRdb called the 5' RACE reads again in MiXCR, with one record for every CDR3 protein. The sample contains some 98,000 distinct CDR3 sequences, roughly 17% of which appear only once. This CDR3 has 9 residues. CDR1 SNHLY and CDR2 FYNNEI come from the germline V gene. V shed 6 bases and J shed 8 bases, with 4 bases lying between them. The receptor comes from an adult who was a healthcare worker with PCR-confirmed SARS-CoV-2 infection or an uninfected control (not recorded which). The chain carries TRBV2 and TRBJ1-2; D ambiguous. Sequenced sample: whole blood. The CDR3 DNA reads as TGTGCCAGCAGGAGGGGCTACACCTTC. Protein sequence: CASRRGYTF.